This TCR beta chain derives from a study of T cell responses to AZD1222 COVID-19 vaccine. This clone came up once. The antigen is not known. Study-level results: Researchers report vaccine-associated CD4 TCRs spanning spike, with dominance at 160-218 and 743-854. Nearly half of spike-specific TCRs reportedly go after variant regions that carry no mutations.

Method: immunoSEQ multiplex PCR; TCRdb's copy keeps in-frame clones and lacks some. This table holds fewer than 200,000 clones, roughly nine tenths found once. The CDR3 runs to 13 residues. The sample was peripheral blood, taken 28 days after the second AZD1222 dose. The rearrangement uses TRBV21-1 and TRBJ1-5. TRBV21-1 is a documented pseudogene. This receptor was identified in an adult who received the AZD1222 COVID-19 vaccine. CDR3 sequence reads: CASSKVGTPDGHF. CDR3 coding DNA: TGTGCCAGCAGCAAAGTAGGGACTCCTGACGGGCATTTT.